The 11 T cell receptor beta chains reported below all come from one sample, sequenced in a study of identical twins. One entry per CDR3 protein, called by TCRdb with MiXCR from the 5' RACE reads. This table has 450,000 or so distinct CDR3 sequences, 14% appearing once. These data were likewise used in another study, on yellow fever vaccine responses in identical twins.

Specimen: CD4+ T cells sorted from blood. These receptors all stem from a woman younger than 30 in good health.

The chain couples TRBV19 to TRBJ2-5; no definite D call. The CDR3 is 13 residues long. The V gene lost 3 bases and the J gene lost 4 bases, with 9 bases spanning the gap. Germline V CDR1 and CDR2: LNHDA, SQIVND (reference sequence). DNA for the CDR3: TGTGCCAGTAGTATCGTACCGGGAGAGACCCAGTACTTC. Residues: CASSIVPGETQYF.

The CDR3 loop reads CASSNLDRVVQETQYF. The CDR3 nucleotides read TGCGCCAGCAGCAACCTGGACAGGGTCGTCCAAGAGACCCAGTACTTC. The chain recombines TRBV5-1 with TRBJ2-5; TRBD1 aligns across 8 bases. The CDR3 has 16 amino acids. From germline, CDR1 is SGHRS and CDR2 YFSETQ. V trimming: 4 bases; J trimming: 1 base; junction bases outside the gene matches: 9.

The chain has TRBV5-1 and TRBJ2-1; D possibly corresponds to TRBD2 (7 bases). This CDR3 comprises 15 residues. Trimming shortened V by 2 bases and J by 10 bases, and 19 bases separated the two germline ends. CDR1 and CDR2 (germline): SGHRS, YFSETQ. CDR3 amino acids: CASSLAGIKTGEQFF. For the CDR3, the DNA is TGCGCCAGCAGCTTAGCGGGAATTAAGACAGGCGAGCAGTTCTTC.

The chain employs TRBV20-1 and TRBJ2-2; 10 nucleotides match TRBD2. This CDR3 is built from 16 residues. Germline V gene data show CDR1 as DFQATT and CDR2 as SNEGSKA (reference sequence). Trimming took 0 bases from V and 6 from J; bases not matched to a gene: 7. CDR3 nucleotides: TGCAGTGCTAGAGATCTCAGCGGGAGGGGGGCCGGGGAGCTGTTTTTT. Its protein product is CSARDLSGRGAGELFF.

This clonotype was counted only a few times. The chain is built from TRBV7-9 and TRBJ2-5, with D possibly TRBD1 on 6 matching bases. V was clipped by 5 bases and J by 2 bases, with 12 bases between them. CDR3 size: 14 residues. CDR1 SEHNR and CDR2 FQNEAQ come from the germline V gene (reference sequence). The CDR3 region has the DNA TGTGCCAGCAGCCACTGGACAGTACAAGAGACCCAGTACTTC. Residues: CASSHWTVQETQYF.

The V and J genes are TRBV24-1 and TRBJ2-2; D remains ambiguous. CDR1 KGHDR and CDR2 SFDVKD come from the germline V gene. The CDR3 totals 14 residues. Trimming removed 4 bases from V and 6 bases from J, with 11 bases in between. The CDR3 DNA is TGTGCCACCAGTGACCCCCCTACCTCCGGGGAGCTGTTTTTT. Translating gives CATSDPPTSGELFF.

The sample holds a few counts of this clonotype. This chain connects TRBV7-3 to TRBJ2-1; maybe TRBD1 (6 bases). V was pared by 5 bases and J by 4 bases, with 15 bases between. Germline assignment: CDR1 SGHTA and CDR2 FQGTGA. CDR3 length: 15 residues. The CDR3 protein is CASSQDRLQYNEQFF. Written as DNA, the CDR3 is TGTGCCAGCAGCCAGGACAGACTCCAATACAATGAGCAGTTCTTC.

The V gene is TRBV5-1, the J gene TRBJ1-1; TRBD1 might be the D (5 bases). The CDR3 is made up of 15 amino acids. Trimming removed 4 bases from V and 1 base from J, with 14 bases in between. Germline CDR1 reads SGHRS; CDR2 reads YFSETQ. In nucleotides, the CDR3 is TGCGCCAGCAGCCTCCTCGGACACTCGAACACTGAAGCTTTCTTT. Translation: CASSLLGHSNTEAFF. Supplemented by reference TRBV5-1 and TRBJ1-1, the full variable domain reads KAGVTQTPRYLIKTRGQQVTLSCSPISGHRSVSWYQQTPGQGLQFLFEYFSETQRNKGNFPGRFSGRQFSNSRSEMNVSTLELGDSALYLCASSLLGHSNTEAFFGQGTRLTVV.

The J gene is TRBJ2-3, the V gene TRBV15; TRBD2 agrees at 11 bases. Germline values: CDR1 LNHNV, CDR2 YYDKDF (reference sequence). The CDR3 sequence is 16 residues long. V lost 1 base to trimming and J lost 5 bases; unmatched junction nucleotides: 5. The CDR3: CATSRGVSGREDTQYF. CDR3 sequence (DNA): TGTGCCACCAGCAGAGGAGTTAGCGGGAGGGAAGATACGCAGTATTTT.

CDR3 nucleotide sequence: TGTGCCAGCAGCTTGAATAGCGGGGTGGGGGTTTGGGAGACCCAGTACTTC. Translated, it gives CASSLNSGVGVWETQYF. The chain is built from TRBV5-5 and TRBJ2-5, with 8 bases that match TRBD2. Unmatched junction bases numbered 13, after V lost 1 base and J lost 5 bases. The germline V gene has CDR1 SGHKS and CDR2 YYEKEE (reference sequence). The CDR3 totals 17 residues.

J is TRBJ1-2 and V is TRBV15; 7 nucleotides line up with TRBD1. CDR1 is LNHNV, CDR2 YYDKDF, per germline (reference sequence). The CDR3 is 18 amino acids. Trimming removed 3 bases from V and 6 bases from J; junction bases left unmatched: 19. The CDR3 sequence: CATSRGEGTGTVGDGYTF. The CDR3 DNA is TGTGCCACCAGCAGGGGTGAAGGAACCGGGACAGTGGGAGATGGCTACACCTTC.